The 7 T cell receptor beta chains presented below share a single source sample, sequenced in a study of blood T cell repertoires in COVID-19. Libraries were prepared by immunoSEQ multiplex PCR; TCRdb keeps only in-frame clonotypes and omits some of them. The table has fewer than 250,000 clones, approximately 86% seen once. The material sequenced was PBMCs or T cells enriched from blood (not recorded which). The source of these receptors is a woman aged 40 to 50 with acute COVID-19.

This chain links TRBV9 with TRBJ2-1, with 10 positions matching TRBD2. The V and J ends lost 0 bases and 0 bases, in that order; junction bases with no gene match: 9. CDR3 length: 19 amino acids. Germline CDR1 reads SGDLS; CDR2 reads YYNGEE. The DNA of the CDR3 is TGTGCCAGCAGCGTAGTAGGGGAACTAGCGGGGTTCTCCTACAATGAGCAGTTCTTC. Translating gives CASSVVGELAGFSYNEQFF.

This rearrangement joins TRBV2 to TRBJ2-1; D might be TRBD2 (5 bases). Germline V gives CDR1 SNHLY, CDR2 FYNNEI. CDR3 length equals 16 residues. Trimming removed 3 bases at V and 1 base at J, with 13 bases between. The CDR3 protein is CASSERVWPSYNEQFF. DNA for the CDR3: TGTGCCAGCAGTGAGAGGGTCTGGCCATCCTACAATGAGCAGTTCTTC.

Points on this clone: Other DNA sequences in this specimen translate into the identical CDR3. This chain connects TRBV19 to TRBJ2-7, with TRBD1 matching 10 bases. The CDR3 runs 14 residues. V lost 6 bases and J lost 2; bases outside the gene matches: 4. Germline lookup yields CDR1 LNHDA and CDR2 SQIVND (reference sequence). The CDR3 sequence: CASSPGQGPYEQYF. In nucleotides, the CDR3 is TGTGCCAGTAGCCCGGGACAGGGGCCCTACGAGCAGTACTTC.

The chain is built from TRBV5-4 and TRBJ2-1; 10 bases align to TRBD2. V lost 0 bases, J lost 0 bases, and 0 bases stayed unmatched. Germline V CDR1 and CDR2: SGHNT, YYREEE (reference sequence). This CDR3 is 16 amino acids long. CDR3 nucleotides: TGTGCCAGCAGCTTGGGACTAGCGGGCTCCTACAATGAGCAGTTCTTC. Encoded protein: CASSLGLAGSYNEQFF.

The chain joins TRBV10-2 to TRBJ1-1; D possibly corresponds to TRBD1 (6 bases). The CDR3 extends over 13 amino acids. Germline lookup yields CDR1 WSHSY and CDR2 SAAADI. Trimming left V 4 bases short and J 2 bases short, with 8 bases between. CDR3 sequence (DNA): TGCGCCAGCAGTGGGGGGCTAAACACTGAAGCTTTCTTT. As protein: CASSGGLNTEAFF.

The CDR3 loop reads CASSWGLAFYEQYF. CDR3 sequence (DNA): TGTGCCAGCAGTTGGGGACTAGCGTTCTACGAGCAGTACTTC. The genes are TRBV28 and TRBJ2-7, with TRBD2 matching over 10 bases. The CDR3 runs 14 residues. V lost 4 bases and J lost 3; bases outside the gene matches: 3. Germline V gene sequence: CDR1 MDHEN, CDR2 SYDVKM.

The genes are TRBV11-2 and TRBJ2-7, with TRBD2 identical over 12 bases. After removal of 5 bases from V and 0 bases from J, the junction contained 5 bases not matched to a gene. In germline, CDR1 is SGHAT, CDR2 FQNNGV. This CDR3 contains 16 residues. CDR3 in DNA: TGTGCCAGCAGCATGACTAGCGGGAGCCTCTCCTACGAGCAGTACTTC. The encoded protein is CASSMTSGSLSYEQYF.